The clone carrying this TCR beta chain showed up just a few times. These data belong to a study of T-cell memory formation after mild COVID-19. TCRdb independently ran MiXCR on the 5' RACE reads; one entry per CDR3 protein. The sample shows 350,000 to 450,000 distinct CDR3 sequences, under 15% of them seen only once. V lost 4 bases, J lost 5 bases, and 14 bases lay in between. Germline V CDR1 and CDR2: SGHNT, YYREEE (reference sequence). CDR3 size: 14 residues. The chain recombines TRBV5-4 with TRBJ2-3; possible D gene TRBD2, 5 bases. The source material was PBMCs or a T cell subset sorted from them (not recorded which). The receptor's source is a man aged 18 to 30 who had mild COVID-19 (a few samples of this study predate the infection). Cell type and time point are not known. The CDR3 region has the DNA TGTGCCAGCAGCCCAGCCCTGGGAGTAGATACGCAGTATTTT. It encodes CASSPALGVDTQYF.